This T cell receptor beta chain stems from a study of cytomegalovirus exposure and HLA in healthy donors. Study observations and caveats: Another analysis was done later, and it associated 17,000 or so TCR beta sequences with HLA alleles at 0.05 false discovery rate. Rarity marked most TCR sequences, yet some public TCRs occurred in many donors. Being productive about 87% or about 30% of the time was typical of most TCR beta V segments in an earlier analysis.

V shed 0 bases and J shed 8 bases, with 14 bases lying between them. Germline V gives CDR1 SGHTA, CDR2 FQGTGA. This CDR3 is 15 amino acids long. This clone has more than one count but fewer than ten. Its specificity is unknown. A multiplex PCR was run with 60 Vbeta primers and 13 Jbeta primers. Sequencing was performed with immunoSEQ multiplex PCR; in TCRdb, only in-frame clones are kept and a portion is missing. The data contain approximately 180,000 clones, about 90% of them singletons. The TCR originated in a girl younger than two in good health and CMV-seronegative. Source material: PBMCs. The V and J genes are TRBV7-3 and TRBJ2-1; D gene unclear. CDR3: CASSLTWQSRHEQFF. For the CDR3, the DNA is TGTGCCAGCAGCTTAACGTGGCAGTCTCGCCATGAGCAGTTCTTC.